These 15 T cell receptor gamma chains originate from one sample sequenced in a study of gammadelta T cells in human blood. TCRdb reanalyzed the RT-PCR reads using CATT. The sample consists of about 390 gamma-chain clones, about 8.4% of them appearing once. The material sequenced was non-Vgamma9Vdelta2 gamma-delta T cells from cord blood. Every receptor here comes from a newborn.

By sample fraction, this clone is large. The chain couples TRGV8 to TRGJP2. The ends lost 4 bases at V and 6 bases at J; junction bases unmatched: 8. The CDR3 has 14 residues. Looked up from germline, CDR1 is VENAVY and CDR2 is YDSYNSRV. DNA for the CDR3: TGTGCCACCTGGGACCCCGTGGGTGATTGGATCAAGACGTTT. Its protein is CATWDPVGDWIKTF.

As concerns this clone: This may stem from a read error, because a much larger clone lies one nucleotide away. The chain is built from TRGV10 and TRGJP1. TRGV10 is labeled an ORF, and its function is uncertain. Trimming took 8 bases from V and 6 from J; bases not matched to a gene: 13. CDR3 size: 15 residues. The CDR3 is CAAWDWEYPGWFKIF. For the CDR3, the DNA is TGTGCTGCGTGGGACTGGGAGTATCCTGGTTGGTTCAAGATATTT.

In its sample, this clone is large. The chain couples TRGV2 to TRGJ1 or TRGJ2. The V and J ends lost 1 base and 3 bases, in that order; junction bases with no gene match: 9. The CDR3 has 15 amino acids. Germline loops: CDR1 EGSNGY, CDR2 YDSYNSKV. CDR3 protein: CATWDGRIFYYKKLF. The CDR3 DNA reads as TGTGCCACCTGGGACGGCCGAATCTTTTATTATAAGAAACTCTTT.

By sample fraction, this clone is large. The V call is TRGV4, the J call TRGJ1 or TRGJ2. Per germline, CDR1 EGSTGY and CDR2 YDSYTSSV. The CDR3 extends over 11 amino acids. With 4 bases clipped from V and 12 bases from J, the junction kept 9 bases outside the gene matches. CDR3 DNA: TGTGCCACCTGGGACGGGCGTGGGAAACTCTTT. Protein product: CATWDGRGKLF.

Regarding this clone: Additional DNA sequences in this sample encode the identical CDR3. V usage is TRGV2 and J usage is TRGJ1 or TRGJ2. V dropped 1 base and J dropped 3; count of bases not matched to a gene: 6. CDR1 is EGSNGY and CDR2 is YDSYNSKV in the germline V gene. The CDR3 is 14 residues long. The CDR3 protein is CATWDGPGYYKKLF. CDR3 DNA sequence: TGTGCCACCTGGGACGGCCCTGGTTATTATAAGAAACTCTTT.

The rearrangement links TRGV2 to TRGJ1 or TRGJ2. Germline CDR1 reads EGSNGY; CDR2 reads YDSYNSKV. With 1 base clipped from V and 5 bases from J, the junction kept 8 bases outside the gene matches. This CDR3 comprises 14 residues. CDR3 in amino acids: CATWDGQDDYKKLF. The CDR3 DNA reads TGTGCCACCTGGGACGGCCAGGATGATTATAAGAAACTCTTT.

In its sample, this clone ranks as large. The rearrangement uses TRGV9 and TRGJ1 or TRGJ2. The germline V gene has CDR1 GITISATS and CDR2 ISYDGTV (reference sequence). Trimming removed 6 bases from V and 3 bases from J; junction bases left unmatched: 5. CDR3 length: 12 residues. The CDR3 loop reads CALWSSYYKKLF. The CDR3 DNA reads TGTGCCTTGTGGTCTTCTTATTATAAGAAACTCTTT.

This clone was detected only a few times. The translation of this DNA and the TCRdb protein of a much larger clone differ at residue 3, probably owing to a read error; the protein shown here is translated from the DNA. V is TRGV2 and J is TRGJ1 or TRGJ2. The length of the CDR3 is 12 residues. Germline-derived CDR1 and CDR2 are EGSNGY and YDSYNSKV. The CDR3 DNA follows: TGTGCCTCCTGGGTCCCTTATTATAAGAAACTCTTT. It is translated as CASWVPYYKKLF.

With respect to this clone: The TCRdb protein, from a much larger clone, departs from this DNA's translation at residue 5, likely by read error; the protein shown derives from the DNA. The chain recombines TRGV2 with TRGJ1 or TRGJ2. The CDR3 is made up of 11 amino acids. Germline values: CDR1 EGSNGY, CDR2 YDSYNSKV. The CDR3 loop reads CATWYGTKKLF. DNA of the CDR3: TGTGCCACCTGGTACGGTACTAAGAAACTCTTT.

This clone is judged large (0.1 to 1%). The chain carries TRGV10 and TRGJ1 or TRGJ2. TRGV10 is sorted into the ORF group, with uncertain function. The CDR3 spans 12 residues. V was clipped by 8 bases and J by 7 bases; unmatched bases: 9. CDR3 protein: CAAWDYGYKKLF. CDR3 coding DNA: TGTGCTGCGTGGGATTATGGGTATAAGAAACTCTTT.

This clone was recorded a few times. This may arise from a read error, as a much more abundant clone is one base away. The same CDR3 also results from other DNA sequences found in this sample. The chain is built from TRGV2 and TRGJP1. The CDR3 loop spans 13 amino acids. CDR1 EGSNGY and CDR2 YDSYNSKV come from the germline V gene. The CDR3 region is CATWDAFGWFKIF. CDR3 nucleotide sequence: TGTGCTACCTGGGACGCCTTTGGTTGGTTCAAGATATTT.

The sample holds one count of this clone. A read error may be the cause here, since a much bigger clone is one base away. The rearrangement uses TRGV2 and TRGJ1 or TRGJ2. From germline, CDR1 is EGSNGY and CDR2 YDSYNSKV. The CDR3 is 19 amino acids. CDR3 nucleotide sequence: TGTGCCACCTGGGAAGACTCGGAGAGGGGTCCCAGAAATTATTATAAGAAAATCTTT. Its protein product is CATWEDSERGPRNYYKKIF.

This clone is labeled large. The gene calls are TRGV2 and TRGJ1 or TRGJ2. CDR3 size: 15 residues. CDR1 and CDR2 (germline): EGSNGY, YDSYNSKV. Losses at the gene ends were 0 bases for V and 7 bases for J; bases not matched to a gene: 12. The CDR3 DNA sequence: TGTGCCACCTGGGACGGGCTCGGGGTTCGGTATAAGAAACTCTTT. Its translation: CATWDGLGVRYKKLF.

This clone is classed as large (0.1 to 1%). V gene TRGV2 combines with J gene TRGJP2. V was pared by 0 bases and J by 0 bases, with 10 bases of the junction left unmatched. Germline V CDR1 and CDR2: EGSNGY, YDSYNSKV. The CDR3 is 18 amino acids. CDR3 sequence (DNA): TGTGCCACCTGGGACGGGCGGGGGGGCCATAGTAGTGATTGGATCAAGACGTTT. Translating gives CATWDGRGGHSSDWIKTF.

This clone is hyperexpanded within its sample. The chain carries TRGV2 and TRGJ1 or TRGJ2. This CDR3 spans 11 amino acids. With 1 base clipped from V and 9 bases from J, the junction kept 3 bases outside the gene matches. CDR1 is EGSNGY, CDR2 YDSYNSKV, per germline. For the CDR3, the DNA is TGTGCCACCTGGGACGGTACTAAGAAACTCTTT. It specifies CATWDGTKKLF.